Shown below are 22 T cell receptor beta chains from a single sample sequenced in a study of graft-versus-host responses after intestinal transplantation (dated by TCRdb to about 2021). In the paper's terms, the time point label means: cells obtained before transplantation from donor or recipient. Their specific antigens are unknown. Library creation used the immunoSEQ multiplex PCR assay. Not all clones reach the TCRdb copy of this immuneACCESS table, which keeps in-frame sequences only. Checked studies attribute under half of the gap to unresolved V genes and leave the rest unexplained. Within this sample are about 89,000 clones, with about nine tenths of them counted one time only. The top ten clones comprise roughly 0.31% of the sample. The sample consisted of unstimulated CD4+ T cells sorted from spleen or lymph node cells, taken before intestinal transplant. Source of these receptors: a human donor who received an intestinal transplant.

This clone was observed a single time. The chain combines TRBV2 with TRBJ2-3; 8 bases are shared with TRBD1. This CDR3 comprises 18 residues. CDR1 is SNHLY, CDR2 FYNNEI, per germline. The trim removed 6 bases at V and 2 bases at J, leaving 16 bases unmatched. The CDR3 coding sequence is TGTGCCAGCAGCTACGGGCAGGGGGCCCACCTTTACACAGATACGCAGTATTTT. It specifies CASSYGQGAHLYTDTQYF.

This sequence joins TRBV27 and TRBJ2-5, with TRBD1 matching over 8 bases. The CDR3 is made up of 15 amino acids. The trim removed 4 bases at V and 4 bases at J, leaving 8 bases unmatched. Germline V gene sequence: CDR1 MNHEY, CDR2 SMNVEV (reference sequence). Written as DNA, the CDR3 is TGTGCCAGCAGTTATATAGGACAGGGTGGAGAGACCCAGTACTTC. Its translation is CASSYIGQGGETQYF.

This chain connects TRBV9 to TRBJ1-2; D is unclear. The CDR3 length is 16 residues. Trimming took 0 bases from V and 2 from J, leaving 14 bases between them. Germline V CDR1 and CDR2: SGDLS, YYNGEE. The CDR3 loop is CASSVVPEKYNYGYTF. The CDR3, as DNA: TGTGCCAGCAGCGTAGTCCCAGAGAAATACAACTATGGCTACACCTTC.

This clone appeared a single time. The CDR3 reads CSVVIGGGNYGYTF. The CDR3 DNA follows: TGCAGCGTTGTAATCGGAGGGGGTAACTATGGCTACACCTTC. V is TRBV29-1 and J is TRBJ1-2; D may be TRBD1 (6 bases). V gave up 4 bases and J gave up 1 base, with 13 bases separating them. This CDR3 has 14 residues. Germline assignment: CDR1 SQVTM and CDR2 ANQGSEA.

The chain carries TRBV6-1 and TRBJ1-5, with 7 bases aligning to TRBD1. The germline CDR1 and CDR2 sequences are MNHNS and SASEGT. V lost 7 bases and J lost 3; bases outside the gene matches: 9. CDR3 length equals 15 residues. The CDR3 DNA reads TGTGCCAGCACCCTTGGACAGGTAAACAATCAGCCCCAGCATTTT. Its protein is CASTLGQVNNQPQHF.

V usage is TRBV7-6 and J usage is TRBJ2-1; TRBD2 aligns across 11 bases. The CDR3 spans 15 residues. Germline CDR1 and CDR2: SGHVS and FNYEAQ. The J segment lost 4 bases and the V segment lost 4 bases, leaving 3 bases of the junction unmatched. CDR3 sequence reads: CASSSVAGGYNEQFF. Written as DNA, the CDR3 is TGTGCCAGCAGCTCAGTAGCGGGAGGGTACAATGAGCAGTTCTTC.

Only one count was recorded for this clone. This rearrangement joins TRBV14 to TRBJ2-4, with unresolved D. Trimming removed 3 bases at V and 7 bases at J, with 7 bases between. Germline V gives CDR1 SGHDN, CDR2 FVKESK. The CDR3 is 12 amino acids. The CDR3 region is CASSHQPNIQYF. CDR3 in DNA: TGTGCCAGCAGCCATCAGCCGAACATTCAGTACTTC. The variable domain in full, completed from reference TRBV14 and TRBJ2-4, reads EAGVTQFPSHSVIEKGQTVTLRCDPISGHDNLYWYRRVMGKEIKFLLHFVKESKQDESGMPNNRFLAERTGGTYSTLKVQPAELEDSGVYFCASSHQPNIQYFGAGTRLSVL.

The chain uses TRBV7-2 and TRBJ2-7; either TRBD1 or TRBD2 may fit D (5 bases each). Germline V gene data show CDR1 as SGHTA and CDR2 as FQGNSA. V dropped 2 bases and J dropped 3 bases, with 11 bases sitting between them. The CDR3 consists of 14 residues. For the CDR3, the DNA is TGTGCCAGCAGCTTAAGGGGAGAGGACTACGAGCAGTACTTC. Residues: CASSLRGEDYEQYF.

The chain links TRBV4-1 to TRBJ2-3, with TRBD2 identical over 10 bases. The trim removed 8 bases at V and 4 bases at J, leaving 9 bases unmatched. The CDR3 length is 15 residues. In germline, CDR1 is MGHRA, CDR2 YSYEKL. The CDR3 loop is CASSQLAGVPDTQYF. Written as DNA, the CDR3 is TGCGCCAGCTCTCAGCTAGCGGGAGTTCCAGATACGCAGTATTTT.

The V gene is TRBV10-3, the J gene TRBJ2-3, with TRBD2 matching over 13 bases. CDR1 and CDR2 (germline): ENHRY, SYGVKD. After removal of 4 bases from V and 4 bases from J, the junction contained 5 bases not matched to a gene. This CDR3 has 16 residues. This chain's CDR3 is CAISGSLAGGADTQYF. The CDR3 bases are TGTGCCATCAGTGGTTCACTAGCGGGAGGGGCAGATACGCAGTATTTT.

The CDR3 is CASSDWDTEAFF. The CDR3 DNA follows: TGCGCCAGCTCCGACTGGGACACTGAAGCTTTCTTT. The rearrangement joins TRBV5-1 to TRBJ1-1; no definite D call. The V and J ends lost 7 bases and 3 bases respectively, with 10 bases between them. Germline values: CDR1 SGHRS, CDR2 YFSETQ. The CDR3 consists of 12 residues.

This clone was observed a single time. CDR3 sequence reads: CASKITGVAFF. The CDR3 DNA sequence: TGTGCCAGCAAGATTACAGGAGTAGCTTTCTTT. The chain combines TRBV2 with TRBJ1-1; a weak D match, TRBD1 (5 bases). The CDR3 length is 11 residues. Trimming left V 7 bases short and J 10 bases short, with 13 bases between. The germline V gene encodes CDR1 SNHLY and CDR2 FYNNEI.

V is TRBV2 and J is TRBJ2-1, with D perhaps matching TRBD1 or TRBD2 (5 bases each). Germline assignment: CDR1 SNHLY and CDR2 FYNNEI. V was trimmed by 3 bases and J by 0 bases, leaving 9 bases between them. The CDR3 has 15 residues. The CDR3 sequence is CASSESGSSYNEQFF. In nucleotides, the CDR3 is TGTGCCAGCAGTGAGTCAGGGAGCTCCTACAATGAGCAGTTCTTC.

This chain uses TRBV6-6 with TRBJ1-5; no reliable D call. Looked up from germline, CDR1 is MNHNY and CDR2 is SVGAGI (reference sequence). The V end was cut by 2 bases, the J end by 6 bases, with 11 bases between. This CDR3 has 14 amino acids. The chain's CDR3 is CASSYGVGSQPQHF. CDR3 sequence (DNA): TGTGCCAGCAGTTACGGCGTTGGGAGTCAGCCCCAGCATTTT.

The chain couples TRBV19 to TRBJ2-5; 7 bases fit TRBD1. The CDR3 totals 15 residues. The J segment lost 1 base and the V segment lost 1 base, leaving 3 bases of the junction unmatched. Germline V gene sequence: CDR1 LNHDA, CDR2 SQIVND (reference sequence). CDR3 DNA: TGTGCCAGTAGTATAGTTGGGACAGCCCAAGAGACCCAGTACTTC. Its translation is CASSIVGTAQETQYF.

This chain joins TRBV5-1 and TRBJ2-3; 11 nucleotides line up with TRBD2. The CDR3 is 17 amino acids. Unmatched junction bases numbered 8, after V lost 4 bases and J lost 1 base. In germline, CDR1 is SGHRS, CDR2 YFSETQ. CDR3 sequence reads: CASSLLLSGGGTDTQYF. CDR3 bases: TGCGCCAGCAGCCTGCTACTTAGCGGGGGGGGCACAGATACGCAGTATTTT.

This chain joins TRBV7-8 and TRBJ2-1, with 9 bases that match TRBD2. The CDR3 is 16 residues long. Trimming at V came to 6 bases and at J to 2 bases, leaving 8 bases not matched to a gene. CDR1 is SGHVS, CDR2 FQNEAQ, per germline. The CDR3 region has the DNA TGTGCCAGCAGTTCCGGACGACTAGCGGCCTACAATGAGCAGTTCTTC. The encoded protein is CASSSGRLAAYNEQFF.

The CDR3: CASSSRHTGELFF. CDR3 bases: TGTGCCAGCAGCTCACGACACACCGGGGAGCTGTTTTTT. The chain has TRBV7-8 and TRBJ2-2, with D uncertain. Trimming took off 4 bases at V and 3 bases at J, with 6 bases between the two ends. The CDR3 totals 13 residues. Germline CDR1 reads SGHVS; CDR2 reads FQNEAQ.

The gene calls are TRBV6-1 and TRBJ1-4; 9 nucleotides match TRBD1. J was trimmed by 11 bases and V by 5 bases; bases with no gene match: 12. Per germline, CDR1 MNHNS and CDR2 SASEGT. The CDR3 runs to 15 residues. CDR3 protein: CASSTAGTGRGKLFF. CDR3 DNA sequence: TGTGCCAGCAGTACTGCCGGGACAGGGAGGGGGAAACTGTTTTTT.

This clone appeared once. The rearrangement joins TRBV29-1 to TRBJ1-2, with D possibly being TRBD1 (6 bases). The germline CDR1 and CDR2 sequences are SQVTM and ANQGSEA. V was trimmed by 0 bases and J by 3 bases, leaving 23 bases between them. This CDR3 is 18 amino acids long. The chain's CDR3 is CSVEETGTAMRGYYGYTF. Here the CDR3 DNA reads TGCAGCGTTGAAGAAACAGGGACTGCAATGAGGGGGTACTATGGCTACACCTTC.

The CDR3 bases are TGTGCCAGCAGCCTAGGACGGTTCCCTAATAATTCACCCCTCCACTTT. This sequence encodes CASSLGRFPNNSPLHF. The chain uses TRBV7-9 and TRBJ1-6, with D unresolved. This CDR3 is 16 amino acids long. V lost 5 bases to trimming and J lost 5 bases, with 16 bases between them. CDR1 and CDR2 from the germline V gene are SEHNR and FQNEAQ (reference sequence).

Written as DNA, the CDR3 is TGTGCCAGCAACGGACTAGCGGAGGACCCTGACAATGAGCAGTTCTTC. Its protein is CASNGLAEDPDNEQFF. The chain combines TRBV27 with TRBJ2-1; 10 positions agree with TRBD2. V shed 7 bases, J shed 5 bases, and the junction held 11 bases outside the gene matches. Per the germline V gene, CDR1 is MNHEY and CDR2 is SMNVEV (reference sequence). The CDR3 loop spans 16 amino acids.